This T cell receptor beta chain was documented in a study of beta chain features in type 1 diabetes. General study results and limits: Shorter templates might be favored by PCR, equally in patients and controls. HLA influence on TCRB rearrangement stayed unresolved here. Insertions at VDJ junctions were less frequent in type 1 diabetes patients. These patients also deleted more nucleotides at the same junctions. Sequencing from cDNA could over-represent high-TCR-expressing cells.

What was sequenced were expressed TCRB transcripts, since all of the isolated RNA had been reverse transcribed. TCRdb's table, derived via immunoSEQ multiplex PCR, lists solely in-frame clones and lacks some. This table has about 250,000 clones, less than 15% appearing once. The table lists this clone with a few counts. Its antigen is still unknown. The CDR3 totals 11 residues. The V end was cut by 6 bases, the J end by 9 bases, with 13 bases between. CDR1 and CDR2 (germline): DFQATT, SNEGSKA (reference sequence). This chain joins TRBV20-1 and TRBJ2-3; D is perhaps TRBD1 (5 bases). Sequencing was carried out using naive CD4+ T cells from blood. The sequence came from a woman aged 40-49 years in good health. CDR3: CSAPLGATQYF. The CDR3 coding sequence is TGCAGTGCCCCCCTAGGGGCCACGCAGTATTTT.